Shown below are 19 T cell receptor beta chains from a single sample sequenced in a study of OX40 agonist ivuxolimab in advanced cancers. This table comes from immunoSEQ multiplex PCR, and its TCRdb copy is limited to in-frame clones, with some not included. Found here are 50,000 to 85,000 clones, roughly four fifths of them singletons; the top ten hold around 2.5%. The specimen was CD4+ or CD8+ T cells sorted from blood, collected in a trial of the OX40 agonist ivuxolimab. All receptors come from an adult with an advanced solid tumor such as melanoma, head and neck, liver or kidney cancer.

The V gene is TRBV2, the J gene TRBJ1-2; TRBD1 aligns across 8 bases. Germline V gene data show CDR1 as SNHLY and CDR2 as FYNNEI. The CDR3 contains 16 residues. The V and J ends lost 5 bases and 2 bases, in that order; junction bases with no gene match: 10. The CDR3 is CASSITGGAANYGYTF. The CDR3 bases are TGTGCCAGCAGTATTACAGGGGGGGCAGCGAACTATGGCTACACCTTC.

This chain links TRBV28 with TRBJ2-7; D call uncertain. The V end lost 6 bases, the J end lost 3 bases, and 6 bases lay between the germline ends. Germline V gives CDR1 MDHEN, CDR2 SYDVKM. This CDR3 contains 11 residues. The CDR3 loop reads CASSTIYEQYF. For the CDR3, the DNA is TGTGCCAGCAGCACCATCTACGAGCAGTACTTC.

The chain couples TRBV27 to TRBJ2-2; D is unclear. There are 14 residues in the CDR3. CDR1 is MNHEY, CDR2 SMNVEV, per germline (reference sequence). The germline V and J ends were trimmed by 6 bases and 4 bases, with 12 bases remaining between them. The CDR3 region is CASRSEGSTGELFF. The DNA of the CDR3 is TGTGCCAGCAGATCGGAAGGTTCCACCGGGGAGCTGTTTTTT.

The chain employs TRBV5-1 and TRBJ2-5, with 14 bases fitting TRBD2. V lost 4 bases and J lost 9; bases outside the gene matches: 11. Germline loops: CDR1 SGHRS, CDR2 YFSETQ. This CDR3 region has 16 residues. CDR3 sequence (DNA): TGCGCCAGCAGCCCAAAAGCCGGGACTAGCGGGAGTGCCCAGTACTTC. Protein sequence: CASSPKAGTSGSAQYF.

This chain joins TRBV2 and TRBJ2-7; no reliable D call. Trimming stripped 5 bases from V and 3 bases from J, with 2 bases between. The germline V gene encodes CDR1 SNHLY and CDR2 FYNNEI. This CDR3 is 10 amino acids long. Here the CDR3 DNA reads TGTGCCAGCAGTTTCTACGAGCAGTACTTC. Translated: CASSFYEQYF.

This chain joins TRBV29-1 and TRBJ1-1; possible D gene TRBD1, 5 bases. There are 14 residues in the CDR3. Germline CDR1 reads SQVTM; CDR2 reads ANQGSEA. Trimming stripped 4 bases from V and 3 bases from J, with 15 bases between. The CDR3 nucleotides read TGCAGCGTTGGGGACGAGGGGCGGGACACTGAAGCTTTCTTT. Translated: CSVGDEGRDTEAFF.

This chain uses TRBV11-2 with TRBJ2-2; the D gene is possibly TRBD1 (5 bases). V lost 5 bases and J lost 4, with 14 bases in between. CDR3 length: 15 amino acids. Germline lookup yields CDR1 SGHAT and CDR2 FQNNGV. CDR3 protein: CASSPYRGGTGELFF. The CDR3, as DNA: TGTGCCAGCAGCCCCTATAGGGGTGGCACCGGGGAGCTGTTTTTT.

V gene TRBV9 combines with J gene TRBJ2-1, with TRBD2 matching 12 bases. The CDR3 totals 19 residues. The V and J ends lost 2 bases and 0 bases, in that order; junction bases with no gene match: 9. Germline CDR1 SGDLS, CDR2 YYNGEE. CDR3 amino acids: CASSVRRLAGEPSYNEQFF. The CDR3 nucleotides are TGTGCCAGCAGCGTTAGGAGACTAGCGGGGGAGCCCTCCTACAATGAGCAGTTCTTC. Drawing the rest from reference TRBV9 and TRBJ2-1, the complete variable domain is DSGVTQTPKHLITATGQRVTLRCSPRSGDLSVYWYQQSLDQGLQFLIQYYNGEERAKGNILERFSAQQFPDLHSELNLSSLELGDSALYFCASSVRRLAGEPSYNEQFFGPGTRLTVL.

The chain recombines TRBV28 with TRBJ2-3; no clear D. V was shortened by 2 bases and J by 2 bases, with 8 bases between the two germline ends. CDR1 is MDHEN and CDR2 is SYDVKM in the germline V gene. This CDR3 is 14 amino acids long. The DNA for the CDR3 is TGTGCCAGCAGTTTAGGTATATTCACAGATACGCAGTATTTT. Its translation is CASSLGIFTDTQYF.

The genes are TRBV6-5 and TRBJ2-1, with TRBD2 matching 7 bases. The germline gives CDR1 MNHEY, CDR2 SVGAGI. The CDR3 is made up of 15 amino acids. Germline trimming cut 5 bases from V and 0 bases from J; bases unmatched to any gene: 4. In nucleotides, the CDR3 is TGTGCCAGCAGTAGCCCTAGCGGCTCCTACAATGAGCAGTTCTTC. Encoded protein: CASSSPSGSYNEQFF.

This chain joins TRBV5-1 and TRBJ2-7, with 12 bases fitting TRBD2. Germline V lookup: CDR1 SGHRS, CDR2 YFSETQ. V dropped 7 bases and J dropped 5; count of bases not matched to a gene: 7. CDR3 length: 14 residues. CDR3 in amino acids: CASRLAGEAHEQYF. The CDR3, as DNA: TGCGCCAGCCGACTAGCGGGAGAAGCCCACGAGCAGTACTTC.

This chain uses TRBV5-4 with TRBJ2-1, with TRBD2 matching over 12 bases. J gave up 2 bases and V 2 bases, and 8 bases lay outside the gene matches. The germline V gene has CDR1 SGHNT and CDR2 YYREEE (reference sequence). This CDR3 is built from 18 residues. The CDR3 spells CASSFRRTSGTPYNEQFF. CDR3 DNA: TGTGCCAGCAGCTTTAGACGGACTAGCGGGACACCCTACAATGAGCAGTTCTTC.

The rearrangement links TRBV7-2 to TRBJ2-7; TRBD1 matches 7 bases. V trimming: 0 bases; J trimming: 3 bases; junction bases outside the gene matches: 5. The CDR3 consists of 15 residues. In germline, CDR1 is SGHTA, CDR2 FQGNSA. CDR3 bases: TGTGCCAGCAGCTTAGCGCAGGGGGTTTACTACGAGCAGTACTTC. This encodes CASSLAQGVYYEQYF.

This clone was counted between two and nine times. V gene TRBV5-1 combines with J gene TRBJ2-6; 10 bases align to TRBD1. The CDR3 covers 17 residues. CDR1 SGHRS and CDR2 YFSETQ come from the germline V gene. After removal of 2 bases from V and 0 bases from J, the junction contained 2 bases not matched to a gene. The CDR3 bases are TGCGCCAGCAGCTTTTGGACAGGGGGCTCTGGGGCCAACGTCCTGACTTTC. Amino acid sequence: CASSFWTGGSGANVLTF.

The CDR3 DNA sequence: TGTGCCAGCAGCTTACCAAATCCTGGGGAGACCCAGTACTTC. Translating it yields CASSLPNPGETQYF. The genes are TRBV11-2 and TRBJ2-5; D unresolved. The germline V and J ends were trimmed by 2 bases and 5 bases, with 12 bases remaining between them. There are 14 residues in the CDR3. CDR1 is SGHAT, CDR2 FQNNGV, per germline.

This clone has only one observation. This chain links TRBV6-1 with TRBJ2-2; 7 positions match TRBD2. This CDR3 region has 14 residues. Germline CDR1 is MNHNS and CDR2 is SASEGT. Trimming took 10 bases from V and 1 from J; bases not matched to a gene: 6. The CDR3: CAIRGELNTGELFF. The CDR3 DNA reads TGTGCCATCCGGGGGGAATTGAACACCGGGGAGCTGTTTTTT.

In this sample, this clone turned up once. The rearrangement links TRBV7-6 to TRBJ2-7; 9 bases are shared with TRBD2. This CDR3 spans 14 amino acids. Trimming removed 5 bases from V and 7 bases from J; junction bases left unmatched: 9. Germline values: CDR1 SGHVS, CDR2 FNYEAQ. The DNA for the CDR3 is TGTGCCAGCAGCCCACCTGGACTAGCGCGGGAGCAGTACTTC. Translated, it gives CASSPPGLAREQYF. Full variable domain (outside the CDR3, taken from reference TRBV7-6 and TRBJ2-7): GAGVSQSPRYKVTKRGQDVALRCDPISGHVSLYWYRQALGQGPEFLTYFNYEAQQDKSGLPNDRFSAERPEGSISTLTIQRTEQRDSAMYRCASSPPGLAREQYFGPGTRLTVT.

This clone has ten or more counts. The gene calls are TRBV10-1 and TRBJ1-2; D not resolved. CDR1 and CDR2 from the germline V gene are WNHNN and SYGVQD (reference sequence). Trimming stripped 3 bases from V and 8 bases from J, with 16 bases between. The CDR3 consists of 14 residues. CDR3 DNA sequence: TGCGCCAGCAGTGATTACGGTATTCTCGGCGGCTACACCTTC. This sequence encodes CASSDYGILGGYTF.

The genes are TRBV6-1 and TRBJ1-2; the D is unclear. This CDR3 has 15 amino acids. With 5 bases removed from V and 7 bases from J, the gap between germline ends came to 20 bases. Germline V gene lookup returns CDR1 MNHNS and CDR2 SASEGT. The CDR3 DNA sequence: TGTGCCAGCAGTAAGAGTTATCAGGTCCCCAGTGGCTACACCTTC. This encodes CASSKSYQVPSGYTF.